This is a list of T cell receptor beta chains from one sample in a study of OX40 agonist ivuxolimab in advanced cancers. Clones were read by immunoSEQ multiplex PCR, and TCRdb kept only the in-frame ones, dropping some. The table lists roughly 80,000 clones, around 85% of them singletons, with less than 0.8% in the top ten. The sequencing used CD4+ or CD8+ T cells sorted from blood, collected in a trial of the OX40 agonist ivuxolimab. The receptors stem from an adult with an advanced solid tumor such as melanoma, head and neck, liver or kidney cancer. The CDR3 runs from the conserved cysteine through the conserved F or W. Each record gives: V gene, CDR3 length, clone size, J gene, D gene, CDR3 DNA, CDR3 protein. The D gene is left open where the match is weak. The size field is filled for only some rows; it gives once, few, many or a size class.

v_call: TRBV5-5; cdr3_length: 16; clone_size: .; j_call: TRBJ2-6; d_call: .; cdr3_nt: TGTGCCAGCAGCTACCCTGGAGGGAGTGGGGCCAACGTCCTGACTTTC; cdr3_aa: CASSYPGGSGANVLTF
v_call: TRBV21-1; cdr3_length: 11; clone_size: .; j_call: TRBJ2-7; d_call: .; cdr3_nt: TGTGCCAGCAGGGGACAGGGGCCTCCGCGGTTC; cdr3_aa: CASRGQGPPRF
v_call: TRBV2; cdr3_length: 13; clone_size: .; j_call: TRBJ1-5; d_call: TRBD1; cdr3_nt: TGTGCCAGCTTTAGGGACAGAAAACAGCCCCAGCATTTT; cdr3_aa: CASFRDRKQPQHF
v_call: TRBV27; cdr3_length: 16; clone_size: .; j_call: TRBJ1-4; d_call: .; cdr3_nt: TGTGCCAGCAGTTTATCAGGTCGGGTGACTGGTGAAAAACTGTTTTTT; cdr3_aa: CASSLSGRVTGEKLFF
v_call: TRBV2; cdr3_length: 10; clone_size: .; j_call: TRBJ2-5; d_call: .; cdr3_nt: TGTGCCAGCAGTGACAAGACCCAGTACTTC; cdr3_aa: CASSDKTQYF
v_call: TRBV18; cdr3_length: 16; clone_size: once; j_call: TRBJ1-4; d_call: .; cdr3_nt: TGTGCCAGCTCACCAGAAGGACTTGCAACTAATGAAAAACTGTTTTTT; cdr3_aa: CASSPEGLATNEKLFF
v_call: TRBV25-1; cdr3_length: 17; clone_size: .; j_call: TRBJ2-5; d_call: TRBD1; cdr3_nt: TGTGCCAGCAGTGAAGTGTTAGGACAGGGGGCTAGGGAGACCCAGTACTTC; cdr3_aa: CASSEVLGQGARETQYF
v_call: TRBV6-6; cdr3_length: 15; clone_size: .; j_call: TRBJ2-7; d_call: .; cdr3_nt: TGTGCCAGCAGTTCCCCCCCCGACAAGGGCCACGAGCAGTACTTC; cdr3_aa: CASSSPPDKGHEQYF
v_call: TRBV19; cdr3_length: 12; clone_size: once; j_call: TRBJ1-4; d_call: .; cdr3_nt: TGTGCCAGCAGGGTGGAGGGGGAAAAACTGTTTTTT; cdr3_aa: CASRVEGEKLFF
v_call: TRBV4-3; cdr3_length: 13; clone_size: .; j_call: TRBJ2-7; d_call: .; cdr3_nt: TGCGCCAGCAGCCAAGAAGTATGGGGCGAGCAGTACTTC; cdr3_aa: CASSQEVWGEQYF
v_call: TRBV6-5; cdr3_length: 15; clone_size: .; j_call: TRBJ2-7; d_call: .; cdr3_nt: TGTGCCACCCGACCACAGGAGGCCAGCTCCTACGAGCAGTACTTC; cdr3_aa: CATRPQEASSYEQYF
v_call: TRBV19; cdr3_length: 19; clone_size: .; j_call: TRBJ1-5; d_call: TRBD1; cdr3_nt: TGTGCCAGTAGTCCAGGCCGCGCGGGACAGGGTCCCTCTAATCAGCCCCAGCATTTT; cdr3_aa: CASSPGRAGQGPSNQPQHF
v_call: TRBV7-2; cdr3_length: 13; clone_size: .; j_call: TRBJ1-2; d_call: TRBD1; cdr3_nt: TGTGCCAGCAGCCCCAGACAGGGCGATGGCTACACCTTC; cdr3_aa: CASSPRQGDGYTF
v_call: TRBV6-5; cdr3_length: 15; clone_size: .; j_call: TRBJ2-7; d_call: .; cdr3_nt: TGTGCCAGCAGTTATCGGGACCGTTTTGCCTACGAGCAGTACTTC; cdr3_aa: CASSYRDRFAYEQYF
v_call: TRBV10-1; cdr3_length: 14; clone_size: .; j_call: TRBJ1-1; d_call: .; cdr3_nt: TGCGCCAGGCGGCCGGGACGGGAGGTCACTGAAGCTTTCTTT; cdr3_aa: CARRPGREVTEAFF
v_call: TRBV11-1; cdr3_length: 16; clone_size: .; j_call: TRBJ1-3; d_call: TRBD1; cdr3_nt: TGTGCCAGCAGCGCACAGGGGGCTACGTCTGGAAACACCATATATTTT; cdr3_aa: CASSAQGATSGNTIYF
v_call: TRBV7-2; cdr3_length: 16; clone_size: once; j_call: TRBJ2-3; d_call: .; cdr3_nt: TGTGCCAGCAGCTTAATCGGGGGACCTAGCACAGATACGCAGTATTTT; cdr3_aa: CASSLIGGPSTDTQYF
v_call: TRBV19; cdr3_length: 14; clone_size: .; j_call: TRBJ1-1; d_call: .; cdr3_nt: TGTGCCAGTAGGCTGCAGGGTGGGAACACTGAAGCTTTCTTT; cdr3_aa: CASRLQGGNTEAFF
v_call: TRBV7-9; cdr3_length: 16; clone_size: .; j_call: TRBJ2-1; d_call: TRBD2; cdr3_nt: TGTGCCAGCAGCCCCCGCGGTAGCGGGGAAAACAATGAGCAGTTCTTC; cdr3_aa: CASSPRGSGENNEQFF
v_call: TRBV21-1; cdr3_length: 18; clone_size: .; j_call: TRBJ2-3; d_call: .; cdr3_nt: TGTGCCAGCAGCAAATCAGTGCCGGACTACATGTTAACAGATACGCAGTATTTT; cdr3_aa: CASSKSVPDYMLTDTQYF
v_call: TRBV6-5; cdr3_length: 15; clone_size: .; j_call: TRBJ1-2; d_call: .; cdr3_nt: TGTGCCAGCAGTTACTACAGGGACCGTAACTATGGCTACACCTTC; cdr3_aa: CASSYYRDRNYGYTF
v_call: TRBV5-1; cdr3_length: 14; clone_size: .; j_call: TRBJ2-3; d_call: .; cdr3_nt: TGCGCCAGCAGCTTAGCTGCTAGCACAGATACGCAGTATTTT; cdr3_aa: CASSLAASTDTQYF
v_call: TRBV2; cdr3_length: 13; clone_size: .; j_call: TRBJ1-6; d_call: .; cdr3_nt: TGTGCCAGCAGCGCTGATCCTAATTCACCCCTCCACTTT; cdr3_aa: CASSADPNSPLHF
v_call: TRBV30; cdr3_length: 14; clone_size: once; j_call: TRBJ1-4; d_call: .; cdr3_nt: TGTGCCTGGAGTCGAGGGGGGACTAATGAAAAACTGTTTTTT; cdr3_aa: CAWSRGGTNEKLFF
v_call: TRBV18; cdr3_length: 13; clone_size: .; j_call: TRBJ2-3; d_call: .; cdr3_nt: TGTGCCAGCTCACCCGGGGGATCGGATACGCAGTATTTT; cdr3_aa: CASSPGGSDTQYF
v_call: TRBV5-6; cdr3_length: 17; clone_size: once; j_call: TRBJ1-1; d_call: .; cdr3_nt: TGTGCCAGCAGCTTGGAGGCGAACTTAGTGGGTTACACTGAAGCTTTCTTT; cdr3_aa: CASSLEANLVGYTEAFF
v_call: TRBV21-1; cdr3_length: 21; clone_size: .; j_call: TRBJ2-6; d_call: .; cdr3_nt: TGTGCCAGCAGCGCCGGGGGACTAGCGGATGAAAACCGCTCTGGGGCCAACGTCCTGACTTTC; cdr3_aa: CASSAGGLADENRSGANVLTF
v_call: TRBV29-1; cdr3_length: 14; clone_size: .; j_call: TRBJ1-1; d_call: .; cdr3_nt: TGCAGCGCCACAACGGGGGGGCAAGGTACTGAAGCTTTCTTT; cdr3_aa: CSATTGGQGTEAFF
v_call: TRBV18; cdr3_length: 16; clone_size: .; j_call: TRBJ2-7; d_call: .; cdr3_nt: TGTGCCAGCTCACCACCGAGTACTGGCACTTCCTACGAGCAGTACTTC; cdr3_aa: CASSPPSTGTSYEQYF
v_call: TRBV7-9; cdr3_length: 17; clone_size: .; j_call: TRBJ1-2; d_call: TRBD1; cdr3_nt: TGTGCCAGCAGCTCCCCAGGGCGGACAGGGGGCGACTATGGCTACACCTTC; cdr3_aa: CASSSPGRTGGDYGYTF
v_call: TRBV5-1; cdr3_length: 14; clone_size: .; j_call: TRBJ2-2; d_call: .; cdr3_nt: TGCGCCAGCAGCTTAACAGGGAACACCGGGGAGCTGTTTTTT; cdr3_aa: CASSLTGNTGELFF
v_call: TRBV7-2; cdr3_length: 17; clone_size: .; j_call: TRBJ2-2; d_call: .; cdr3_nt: TGTGCCAGCAGCTTAGGTCTTAGGCCTTCGAACACCGGGGAGCTGTTTTTT; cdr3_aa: CASSLGLRPSNTGELFF
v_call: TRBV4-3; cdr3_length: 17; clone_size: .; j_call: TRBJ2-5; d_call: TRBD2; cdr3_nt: TGCGCCAGCAGCCAAGTTAGCCGGGGAGGGCTGGGGGAGACCCAGTACTTC; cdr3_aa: CASSQVSRGGLGETQYF
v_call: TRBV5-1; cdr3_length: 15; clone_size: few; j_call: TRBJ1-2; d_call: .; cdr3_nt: TGCGCCAGCAGCTTGGTCCCTGGACAGTCGGATGGCTACACCTTC; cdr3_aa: CASSLVPGQSDGYTF
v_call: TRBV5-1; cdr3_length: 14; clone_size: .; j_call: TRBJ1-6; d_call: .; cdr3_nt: TGCGCCAGCAGCTTGGACTGGGCGGACACGGCCCTCCACTTT; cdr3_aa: CASSLDWADTALHF
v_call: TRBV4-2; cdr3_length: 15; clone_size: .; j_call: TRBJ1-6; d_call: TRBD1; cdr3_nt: TGTGCCAGCAGCCCGGGACAGGGGGAGTATTCACCCCTCCACTTT; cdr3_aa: CASSPGQGEYSPLHF
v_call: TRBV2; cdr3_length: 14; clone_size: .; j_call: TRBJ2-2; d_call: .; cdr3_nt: TGTGCCAGCAATCGTCTCCGGGGGCGCGGGGAGCTGTTTTTT; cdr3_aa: CASNRLRGRGELFF
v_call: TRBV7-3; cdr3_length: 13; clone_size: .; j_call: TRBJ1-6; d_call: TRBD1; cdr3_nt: TGTGCCAGCAGCCCGGACAGGGACTCACCCCTCCACTTT; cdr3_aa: CASSPDRDSPLHF
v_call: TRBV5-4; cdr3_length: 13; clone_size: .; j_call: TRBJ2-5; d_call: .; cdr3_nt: TGTGCCAGCAGCTACAGGGTGGAGGAGACCCAGTACTTC; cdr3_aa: CASSYRVEETQYF
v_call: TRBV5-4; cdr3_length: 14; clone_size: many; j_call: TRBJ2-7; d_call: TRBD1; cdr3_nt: TGTGCCAGCAGCGCGGACAGGGCCCCCTACGAGCAGTACTTC; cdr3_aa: CASSADRAPYEQYF
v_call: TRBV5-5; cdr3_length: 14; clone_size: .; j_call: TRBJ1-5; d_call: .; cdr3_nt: TGTGCCAGCAGCTTGGTACTTAGCAATCAGCCCCAGCATTTT; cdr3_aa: CASSLVLSNQPQHF
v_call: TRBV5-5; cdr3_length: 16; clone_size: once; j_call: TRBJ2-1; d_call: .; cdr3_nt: TGTGCCAGCAGCTTGGTACGGGCTCCCCCCCCCAATGAGCAGTTCTTC; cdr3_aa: CASSLVRAPPPNEQFF
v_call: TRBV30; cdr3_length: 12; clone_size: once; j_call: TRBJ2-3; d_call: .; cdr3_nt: TGTGCCTGGAGTGCCCTCCCCTCCACGCAGTATTTT; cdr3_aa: CAWSALPSTQYF
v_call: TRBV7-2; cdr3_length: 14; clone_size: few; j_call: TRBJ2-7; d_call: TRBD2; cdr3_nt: TGTGCCAGCAGCTTAGTGGTGACTAGCGGGGGACCGTACTTC; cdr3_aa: CASSLVVTSGGPYF
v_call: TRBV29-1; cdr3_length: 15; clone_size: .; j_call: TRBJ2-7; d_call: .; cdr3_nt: TGCAGCGTTGAAGGGGCGGGACCCGGCCCCTACGAGCAGTACTTC; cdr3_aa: CSVEGAGPGPYEQYF
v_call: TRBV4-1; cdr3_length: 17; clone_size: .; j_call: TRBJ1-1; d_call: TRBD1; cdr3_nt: TGCGCCAGCAGACAAGTGGGACAGGGGCCTTTGAACACTGAAGCTTTCTTT; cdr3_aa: CASRQVGQGPLNTEAFF
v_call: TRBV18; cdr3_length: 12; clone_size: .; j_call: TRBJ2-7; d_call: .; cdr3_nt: TGTGCCAGCTCAGCCTCAGCATACGAGCAGTACTTC; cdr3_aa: CASSASAYEQYF
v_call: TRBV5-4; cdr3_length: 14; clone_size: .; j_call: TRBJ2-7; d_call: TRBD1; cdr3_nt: TGTGCCAGCAGCCCTGGACAGGGGAGGGACGAGCAGTACTTC; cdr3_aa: CASSPGQGRDEQYF
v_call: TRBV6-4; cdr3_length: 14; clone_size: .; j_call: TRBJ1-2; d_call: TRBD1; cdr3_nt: TGTGCCAGCAGTGCGGGACAGGGGGCTGGCGGCTACACCTTC; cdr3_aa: CASSAGQGAGGYTF
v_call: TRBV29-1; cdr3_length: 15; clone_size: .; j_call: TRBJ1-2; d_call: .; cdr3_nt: TGCAGCGTTCCTGCCGCGTCCTCCCATAACTATGGCTACACCTTC; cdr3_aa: CSVPAASSHNYGYTF
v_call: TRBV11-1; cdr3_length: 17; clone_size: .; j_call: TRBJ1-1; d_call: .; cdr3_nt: TGTGCCAGCAGCTCGCTTAGATTGGGGGCGCGGGACACTGAAGCTTTCTTT; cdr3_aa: CASSSLRLGARDTEAFF
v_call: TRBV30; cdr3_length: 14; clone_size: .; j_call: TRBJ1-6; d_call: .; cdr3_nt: TGTGCCTGGAGTCTAGCCGGGACGAATTCACCCCTCCACTTT; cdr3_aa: CAWSLAGTNSPLHF
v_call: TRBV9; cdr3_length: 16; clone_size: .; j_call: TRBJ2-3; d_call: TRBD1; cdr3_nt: TGTGCCAGCAGCGTAGGTGGACAGGACAGCACAGATACGCAGTATTTT; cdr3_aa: CASSVGGQDSTDTQYF
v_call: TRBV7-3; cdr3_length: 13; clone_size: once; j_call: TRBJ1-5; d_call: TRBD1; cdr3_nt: TGTGCCAGCAGCCGCCGACAGGGACAGCCCCAGCATTTT; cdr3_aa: CASSRRQGQPQHF
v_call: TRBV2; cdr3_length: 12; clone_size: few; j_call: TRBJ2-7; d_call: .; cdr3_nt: TGTGCCAGCAGCGCCCGGGTTTTCGAGCAGTACTTC; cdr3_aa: CASSARVFEQYF
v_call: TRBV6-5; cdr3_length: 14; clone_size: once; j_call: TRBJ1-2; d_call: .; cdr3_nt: TGTGCCAGCAGTCCGGACCGGGAGACCTATGGCTACACCTTC; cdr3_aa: CASSPDRETYGYTF
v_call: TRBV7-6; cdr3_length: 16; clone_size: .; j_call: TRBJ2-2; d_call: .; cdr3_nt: TGTGCCAGCAGCCCTCAGACCGGGACTAACACCGGGGAGCTGTTTTTT; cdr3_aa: CASSPQTGTNTGELFF
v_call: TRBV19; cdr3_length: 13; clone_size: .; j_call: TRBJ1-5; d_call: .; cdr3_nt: TGTGCCAGTAGTATTGAGCGGAATCAGCCCCAGCATTTT; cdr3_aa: CASSIERNQPQHF
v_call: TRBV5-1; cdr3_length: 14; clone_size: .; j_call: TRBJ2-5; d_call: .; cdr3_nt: TGCGCCAGCAGCTTTGGAGCCATCGCGGAGACCCAGTACTTC; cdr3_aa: CASSFGAIAETQYF
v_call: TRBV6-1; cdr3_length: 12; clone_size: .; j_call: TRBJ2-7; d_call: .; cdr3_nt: TGTGCCAGCAGTTTTCAGGGCTACGAGCAGTACTTC; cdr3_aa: CASSFQGYEQYF